These T cell receptor beta chains were read from a single sample in a study of technical replicates of blood from a few donors. TCRdb keeps only in-frame clones here, not all; method: immunoSEQ multiplex PCR. The sample consists of approximately 84,000 clones, more than 95% of them appearing once. Sequenced sample: T cells isolated from PBMCs. The receptor set was obtained from a human donor in good health. The CDR3 runs from the conserved cysteine through the conserved F or W. The D gene is left open where the match is weak. Some rows mark clone size as missing; the rest say once, few, many or name a class of expanded clone.

abundance	j_gene	d_gene	v_gene	CDR3aa	CDR3nt
NA	TRBJ2-3	NA	TRBV12-5	CASALGAAGWDTQYF	TGTGCTAGTGCCCTGGGAGCCGCCGGATGGGATACGCAGTATTTT
NA	TRBJ2-7	TRBD1	TRBV6-5	CASSRDRHQSYEQYF	TGTGCCAGCAGCAGGGACAGGCATCAATCCTACGAGCAGTACTTC
NA	TRBJ1-2	NA	TRBV6-5	CASSYSSILRGARYTF	TGTGCCAGCAGTTACTCGTCGATATTACGGGGTGCGCGCTACACCTTC
NA	TRBJ1-2	TRBD1	TRBV6-1	CASRLGTDLYGYTF	TGTGCCAGCAGACTCGGGACAGATCTCTATGGCTACACCTTC
NA	TRBJ2-1	NA	TRBV6-5	CASKGGRNEQFF	TGTGCCAGCAAGGGGGGGCGGAATGAGCAGTTCTTC
NA	TRBJ1-2	NA	TRBV4-1	CASSQTMGGKNYGYTF	TGCGCCAGCAGCCAAACTATGGGGGGGAAGAACTATGGCTACACCTTC
NA	TRBJ2-1	TRBD1	TRBV29-1	CSVGAGTGWNEQFF	TGCAGCGTTGGGGCCGGGACAGGATGGAATGAGCAGTTCTTC
NA	TRBJ1-3	NA	TRBV6-5	CASSPPGDSGNTIYF	TGTGCCAGCAGCCCACCAGGGGACTCTGGAAACACCATATATTTT
NA	TRBJ1-6	NA	TRBV11-2	CASSWDNPNSPLHF	TGTGCCAGCAGCTGGGACAACCCGAATTCACCCCTCCACTTT
NA	TRBJ1-1	NA	TRBV7-3	CASSSLAGSGTEAFF	TGTGCCAGCAGCTCCCTTGCAGGGTCGGGCACTGAAGCTTTCTTT
NA	TRBJ1-2	TRBD1	TRBV19	CASRSPKQGFYGYTF	TGTGCCAGTAGGTCCCCCAAACAGGGGTTCTATGGCTACACCTTC
NA	TRBJ1-2	TRBD1	TRBV6-6	CASSYGTGIYGYTF	TGTGCCAGCAGTTACGGGACAGGGATCTATGGCTACACCTTC
NA	TRBJ2-3	NA	TRBV9	CASSLGLTSTDTQYF	TGTGCCAGCAGCCTTGGACTAACTAGCACAGATACGCAGTATTTT
NA	TRBJ1-2	NA	TRBV14	CATFTAGGYTF	TGTGCCACCTTTACAGCAGGCGGCTACACCTTC
NA	TRBJ1-5	TRBD1	TRBV2	CASGTGRNQPQHF	TGTGCCAGTGGGACAGGGCGCAATCAGCCCCAGCATTTT
NA	TRBJ1-6	TRBD1	TRBV9	CASSVGDRLNSPLHF	TGTGCCAGCAGCGTAGGGGACAGATTAAATTCACCCCTCCACTTT
once	TRBJ1-1	NA	TRBV5-1	CASSGAGMNTEAFF	TGCGCCAGCAGTGGGGCAGGGATGAACACTGAAGCTTTCTTT
NA	TRBJ1-5	NA	TRBV30	CAWSVRGNQPQHF	TGTGCCTGGAGTGTGAGGGGCAATCAGCCCCAGCATTTT
NA	TRBJ1-2	NA	TRBV9	CASSDSWGGYGYTF	TGTGCCAGCAGCGATTCATGGGGCGGCTATGGCTACACCTTC
NA	TRBJ1-1	TRBD1	TRBV28	CASSLPQGAFTEAFF	TGTGCCAGCAGTTTACCTCAGGGGGCTTTCACTGAAGCTTTCTTT
NA	TRBJ1-5	NA	TRBV30	CAWSGPGSNQPQHF	TGTGCCTGGAGTGGTCCCGGTAGCAATCAGCCCCAGCATTTT
NA	TRBJ1-1	TRBD1	TRBV19	CASSTRDRGMNTEAFF	TGTGCCAGTAGTACCCGGGACAGGGGGATGAACACTGAAGCTTTCTTT
NA	TRBJ1-1	TRBD1	TRBV4-2	CASSSLQGAQIAEAFF	TGTGCCAGCAGCTCCCTACAGGGGGCGCAGATAGCTGAAGCTTTCTTT
NA	TRBJ2-1	TRBD2	TRBV4-2	CASSQLSGRTYNEQFF	TGTGCCAGCAGCCAACTTAGCGGGAGGACGTACAATGAGCAGTTCTTC
NA	TRBJ2-3	NA	TRBV5-6	CASSFIRGGQGDTQYF	TGTGCCAGCAGCTTCATTCGAGGGGGTCAGGGGGATACGCAGTATTTT
NA	TRBJ1-1	NA	TRBV19	CASSTFLDRMNTEAFF	TGTGCCAGTAGCACCTTTTTAGACAGGATGAACACTGAAGCTTTCTTT
NA	TRBJ1-1	NA	TRBV18	CASSPREGVMNTEAFF	TGTGCCAGCTCCCCGAGGGAGGGGGTAATGAACACTGAAGCTTTCTTT
NA	TRBJ1-1	NA	TRBV7-9	CASSLVGGVKTEAFF	TGTGCCAGCAGCTTAGTGGGCGGGGTGAAGACTGAAGCTTTCTTT
NA	TRBJ2-7	NA	TRBV7-9	CASSWTSYEQYF	TGTGCCAGCAGCTGGACTTCCTACGAGCAGTACTTC
NA	TRBJ2-7	TRBD1	TRBV5-4	CASSLTGGGYEQYF	TGTGCCAGCAGCTTGACAGGGGGCGGGTACGAGCAGTACTTC
NA	TRBJ1-4	TRBD1	TRBV7-9	CASSSSGQGLGEKLFF	TGTGCCAGCAGCTCGAGCGGACAGGGACTCGGGGAAAAACTGTTTTTT